The following is a TCR beta chain sequence with its context. The target antigen is unknown. The data derive from a study of shared clonotypes between healthy human individuals. Notes on the study in general: Generally, naive subsets (rather than memory subsets) showed larger estimated richness. Several donors held 4.5% to 5% of naive CD4 clonotypes in common. Tissues were not sampled, only blood, and their repertoires likely differ.

The V gene's germline CDR1 is GTSNPN and CDR2 SVGIG (reference sequence). The V end was cut by 3 bases, the J end by 1 base, with 18 bases between. The length of the CDR3 is 16 residues. Per sorted-subset replicate PCR, input was around 220 ng DNA, representing tens of thousands of T cell genomes. Only in-frame clones appear in the TCRdb table, and some are missing; sequencing was by immunoSEQ multiplex PCR. This table holds over a million clones, more than 75% found once. Sequenced input: memory CD4+ T cells from PBMCs. The sample's subset: CD45RA-negative fraction. The chain combines TRBV30 with TRBJ1-2; TRBD1 might be the D (6 bases). This sequence was found in a man between 18 and 29 years old in good health. Some clones in this sample may be carry-over from other donors' samples. The CDR3 DNA is TGTGCCTGGAGACTGGGGGGCGGTTTCGGTAACTATGGCTACACCTTC. Translating it yields CAWRLGGGFGNYGYTF.